The 19 T cell receptor beta chains reported below all come from one sample, sequenced in a study of blood T cell repertoires in COVID-19. Assay used: immunoSEQ multiplex PCR; TCRdb lists only in-frame clones, some missing. The sample holds roughly 200,000 clones, 87% seen once. What was sequenced was peripheral blood. The receptors derive from a man aged 55 to 70 with active or convalescent COVID-19.

This chain links TRBV5-1 with TRBJ2-2; possible D gene TRBD1, 6 bases. In germline, CDR1 is SGHRS, CDR2 YFSETQ. Trimming cost V 2 bases and J 1 base, with 9 bases left between them. The CDR3 runs to 15 residues. The CDR3 here is CASSFGTQNTGELFF. The DNA for the CDR3 is TGCGCCAGCAGCTTCGGGACACAGAACACCGGGGAGCTGTTTTTT.

This chain links TRBV6-6 with TRBJ2-5; a weak D match, TRBD1 (6 bases). CDR3 length equals 15 residues. Germline V gene data show CDR1 as MNHNY and CDR2 as SVGAGI (reference sequence). Deletions cut 1 base from V and 4 bases from J, with 13 bases between. This CDR3 reads CASSYLGHKSETQYF. In nucleotides, the CDR3 is TGTGCCAGCAGTTACTTGGGACACAAGTCAGAGACCCAGTACTTC.

This clone was found a few times. This chain links TRBV6-5 with TRBJ1-2, with 7 bases lining up with TRBD1. V gave up 8 bases and J gave up 5 bases; unmatched junction bases: 8. CDR1 and CDR2 from the germline V gene are MNHEY and SVGAGI. This CDR3 comprises 13 residues. CDR3 region: CASWLDRVYGYTF. The CDR3 DNA follows: TGTGCCAGCTGGCTCGACAGGGTGTATGGCTACACCTTC.

The DNA for the CDR3 is TGTGCCATCAGTGTGGGCGGGGAAGAGACCCAGTACTTC. Translation: CAISVGGEETQYF. V gene TRBV10-3 combines with J gene TRBJ2-5, with a possible D match to TRBD2 (6 bases). The CDR3 spans 13 residues. Germline V gives CDR1 ENHRY, CDR2 SYGVKD. Deletions cut 4 bases from V and 3 bases from J, with 9 bases between.

The V and J genes are TRBV3-1 (or the pseudogene TRBV3-2) and TRBJ1-2; 8 bases map to TRBD1. CDR1 LGHDT and CDR2 YNNKEL come from the germline V gene (reference sequence). This CDR3 spans 14 amino acids. J lost 5 bases, V lost 2 bases, and 4 bases had no gene match. The CDR3 region is CASSQSTGGYGYTF. CDR3 bases: TGTGCCAGCAGCCAATCAACAGGGGGATATGGCTACACCTTC.

This clone came up a few times. The chain employs TRBV19 and TRBJ1-2; D gene uncertain. There are 14 residues in the CDR3. Looked up from germline, CDR1 is LNHDA and CDR2 is SQIVND (reference sequence). The ends were cut back, 3 bases at V and 1 base at J, with 9 bases in the middle. CDR3 DNA sequence: TGTGCCAGTAGTATCGGCACTAATAACTATGGCTACACCTTC. Protein sequence: CASSIGTNNYGYTF.

The chain is built from TRBV3-1 (or the pseudogene TRBV3-2) and TRBJ1-2; D gene ambiguous. The germline gives CDR1 LGHDT, CDR2 YNNKEL (reference sequence). The V gene lost 3 bases and the J gene lost 4 bases, with 12 bases spanning the gap. The CDR3 sequence is 14 residues long. For the CDR3, the DNA is TGTGCCAGCAGCCACCTACAGAGAAGCTATGGCTACACCTTC. Residues: CASSHLQRSYGYTF.

This chain's CDR3 is CASSLQGSSGTDTQYF. As DNA, the CDR3 is TGTGCCAGCAGCTTGCAGGGGTCGTCGGGCACAGATACGCAGTATTTT. V gene TRBV5-4 combines with J gene TRBJ2-3; D perhaps matches TRBD1 (6 bases). Trimming pared 1 base from V and 1 base from J, leaving 13 bases between. Germline V gene sequence: CDR1 SGHNT, CDR2 YYREEE (reference sequence). There are 16 residues in the CDR3.

The chain carries TRBV13 and TRBJ2-7; a weak D match, TRBD2 (6 bases). V dropped 3 bases and J dropped 6 bases, with 9 bases sitting between them. The CDR3 sequence is 12 residues long. The germline CDR1 and CDR2 sequences are PRHDT and FYEKMQ (reference sequence). The CDR3 is CASSLGRGEQYF. The CDR3 DNA is TGTGCCAGCAGCTTGGGGCGGGGCGAGCAGTACTTC. The full variable domain, completed using reference TRBV13 and TRBJ2-7, is AAGVIQSPRHLIKEKRETATLKCYPIPRHDTVYWYQQGPGQDPQFLISFYEKMQSDKGSIPDRFSAQQFSDYHSELNMSSLELGDSALYFCASSLGRGEQYFGPGTRLTVT.

J is TRBJ2-1 and V is TRBV27; the D gene is possibly TRBD2 (6 bases). Germline CDR1 MNHEY, CDR2 SMNVEV (reference sequence). CDR3 length: 16 amino acids. V was shortened by 0 bases and J by 3 bases, with 12 bases between the two germline ends. The CDR3 bases are TGTGCCAGCAGTTTATCGCTGGGGGGATACTACAATGAGCAGTTCTTC. It is translated as CASSLSLGGYYNEQFF.

In this sample, this clone turned up once. This rearrangement joins TRBV29-1 to TRBJ1-2, with 8 positions matching TRBD1. This CDR3 is 11 amino acids long. In germline, CDR1 is SQVTM, CDR2 ANQGSEA. V trimming: 7 bases; J trimming: 7 bases; junction bases outside the gene matches: 5. CDR3 region: CSGWTGTGYTF. The CDR3 DNA sequence: TGCAGCGGCTGGACAGGGACTGGCTACACCTTC.

This chain links TRBV2 with TRBJ2-3; weak D call: TRBD2 (6 bases). Trimming stripped 8 bases from V and 2 bases from J, with 14 bases between. The CDR3 runs 14 residues. CDR1 SNHLY and CDR2 FYNNEI come from the germline V gene. The CDR3 nucleotides are TGTGCCAGCGGCCTAGCGCTCTTCACAGATACGCAGTATTTT. Residues: CASGLALFTDTQYF.

The V gene is TRBV5-6, the J gene TRBJ1-4, with TRBD1 as a possible D gene (5 bases). This CDR3 contains 16 residues. V was trimmed by 2 bases and J by 7 bases, leaving 18 bases between them. Per germline, CDR1 SGHDT and CDR2 YYEEEE. Written as DNA, the CDR3 is TGTGCCAGCAGCTTTTATCAGGGTTTGGGCTTTGAAAAACTGTTTTTT. Its protein is CASSFYQGLGFEKLFF.

The chain combines TRBV5-1 with TRBJ2-5; 8 nucleotides agree with TRBD1. The CDR3 is made up of 16 amino acids. Germline values: CDR1 SGHRS, CDR2 YFSETQ. V lost 2 bases, J lost 5 bases, and 11 bases stayed unmatched. CDR3 DNA sequence: TGCGCCAGCAGCTTCCCAGACAGGGGCAACAGGGAGACCCAGTACTTC. Translated, it gives CASSFPDRGNRETQYF.

V usage is TRBV12-5 and J usage is TRBJ1-5, with 7 bases aligning to TRBD1. V lost 0 bases to trimming and J lost 2 bases; unmatched junction nucleotides: 13. Per germline, CDR1 LGHNT and CDR2 FRNRAP. This CDR3 has 19 amino acids. CDR3 residues: CASGLVLFGSGQGNQPQHF. DNA of the CDR3: TGTGCTAGTGGTTTGGTACTATTTGGTAGCGGACAGGGCAATCAGCCCCAGCATTTT.

V gene TRBV5-1 combines with J gene TRBJ2-3; 10 bases agree with TRBD1. The CDR3 is made up of 18 amino acids. Trimming removed 3 bases from V and 0 bases from J; junction bases left unmatched: 10. The V gene's germline CDR1 is SGHRS and CDR2 YFSETQ. The CDR3 region has the DNA TGCGCCAGCAGCTGGCTCGGACAGGGGGTTTCTAGCACAGATACGCAGTATTTT. Translation gives CASSWLGQGVSSTDTQYF.

DNA of the CDR3: TGTGCCAGCAGTGAACGGGAGAACACTGAAGCTTTCTTT. Translating gives CASSERENTEAFF. The rearrangement joins TRBV6-1 to TRBJ1-1; D call uncertain. Looked up from germline, CDR1 is MNHNS and CDR2 is SASEGT. The length of the CDR3 is 13 residues. The V gene lost 2 bases and the J gene lost 1 base, with 5 bases spanning the gap.

This clone appeared once. Other DNA sequences from this sample encode an identical CDR3 as well. This sequence joins TRBV19 and TRBJ2-5; possible D gene TRBD2, 6 bases. The CDR3 runs to 13 residues. V was cut by 5 bases and J by 5 bases, with 12 bases left in between. Germline CDR1 and CDR2: LNHDA and SQIVND (reference sequence). The DNA of the CDR3 is TGTGCCAGTAGTTCAGGGAGCGGGGAGACCCAGTACTTC. Its protein is CASSSGSGETQYF.

V and J are TRBV5-4 and TRBJ1-1; possibly TRBD1 for D (6 bases). The CDR3 is made up of 13 amino acids. CDR1 SGHNT and CDR2 YYREEE come from the germline V gene (reference sequence). Trimming took 0 bases from V and 6 from J, leaving 9 bases between them. CDR3 residues: CASSLEQGSEAFF. In DNA form, the CDR3 reads TGTGCCAGCAGCTTGGAACAGGGCTCTGAAGCTTTCTTT.